This entry lists 24 T cell receptor beta chains sequenced from one sample in a study of T-cell reconstitution after alpha-beta-depleted transplantation in children. Unique molecular identifiers were built into the TCRbeta library. TCRdb independently ran MiXCR on the PCR reads; one entry per CDR3 protein. The data contain 490,000 or so distinct CDR3 sequences, 12% of them singletons. Sample: PBMCs from the stem cell graft donor, taken from the stem cell graft. The receptors come from a human donor who donated a stem cell graft to a child with combined immunodeficiency.

This clonotype was picked up many times. The chain links TRBV6-1 to TRBJ2-3; no reliable D call. The germline CDR1 and CDR2 sequences are MNHNS and SASEGT. The CDR3 totals 13 residues. V was pared by 0 bases and J by 6 bases, with 7 bases between. The CDR3 here is CASSEAHTDTQYF. The DNA of the CDR3 is TGTGCCAGCAGTGAAGCTCACACGGATACGCAGTATTTT.

This clonotype has at least ten counts. This chain uses TRBV29-1 with TRBJ2-2; D tentatively reads TRBD1 or TRBD2 (5 bases each). The length of the CDR3 is 13 residues. V gave up 3 bases and J gave up 7 bases, with 12 bases separating them. CDR1 is SQVTM and CDR2 is ANQGSEA in the germline V gene. CDR3 DNA: TGCAGCGTTGACGAGGGGCGGATCGGGGAGCTGTTTTTT. It codes for CSVDEGRIGELFF.

This clonotype came up a few times. The rearrangement joins TRBV19 to TRBJ2-7; D perhaps matches TRBD1 (6 bases). The germline V and J ends were trimmed by 2 bases and 2 bases, with 13 bases remaining between them. This CDR3 spans 15 amino acids. The germline V gene has CDR1 LNHDA and CDR2 SQIVND (reference sequence). CDR3 DNA: TGTGCCAGTAGTATACCCCAGGGGATTCCCTACGAGCAGTACTTC. This encodes CASSIPQGIPYEQYF.

As DNA, the CDR3 is TGCGCCAGCAGCCAAGACTGGAGTTGGGACACTGAAGCTTTCTTT. It is translated as CASSQDWSWDTEAFF. This chain joins TRBV4-3 and TRBJ1-1; D is unresolved. This CDR3 contains 15 residues. V was cut by 0 bases and J by 3 bases, with 11 bases left in between. Germline V lookup: CDR1 LGHNA, CDR2 YSLEER.

The genes are TRBV29-1 and TRBJ2-3, with D possibly matching TRBD2 (6 bases). Trimming cost V 3 bases and J 2 bases, with 12 bases left between them. This CDR3 comprises 14 residues. Germline lookup yields CDR1 SQVTM and CDR2 ANQGSEA. CDR3 nucleotide sequence: TGCAGCGTTGATCGACTAGAGAACACAGATACGCAGTATTTT. Translation gives CSVDRLENTDTQYF.

This clonotype appeared a few times. The chain employs TRBV28 and TRBJ2-3; 10 nucleotides agree with TRBD1. There are 17 residues in the CDR3. Germline V gene data show CDR1 as MDHEN and CDR2 as SYDVKM. J gave up 3 bases and V 2 bases, and 8 bases lay outside the gene matches. CDR3 sequence: CASSLRRGGQGTDTQYF. CDR3 in DNA: TGTGCCAGCAGTTTACGACGGGGGGGACAGGGGACAGATACGCAGTATTTT.

This clonotype was counted a few times. This chain uses TRBV12-3 or TRBV12-4 with TRBJ2-1, with 14 nucleotides matching TRBD2. V shed 6 bases and J 15 bases; nucleotides not matched to a gene: 7. The CDR3 is 13 amino acids. The CDR3 here is CASSQGTSGSPFF. The CDR3, as DNA: TGTGCCAGCAGCCAAGGGACTAGCGGGAGCCCGTTCTTC.

This clonotype was counted only a few times. This chain connects TRBV2 to TRBJ2-5; TRBD1 is a possible D gene (6 bases). The CDR3 extends over 14 amino acids. Germline CDR1 is SNHLY and CDR2 is FYNNEI. Between the trimmed V and J ends, which lost 3 bases and 3 bases, there was a span of 11 bases. In DNA, the CDR3 is TGTGCCAGCAGTGATCGCAGGACAGAAGAGACCCAGTACTTC. Residues: CASSDRRTEETQYF.

This clonotype has a handful of counts. The chain employs TRBV6-2 or TRBV6-3 and TRBJ2-7; D unresolved. The V end lost 6 bases, the J end lost 3 bases, and 12 bases lay between the germline ends. The CDR3 is 13 residues long. Germline V gene sequence: CDR1 MNHEY, CDR2 SVGEGT. The CDR3 reads CASRNRANYEQYF. The CDR3 DNA sequence: TGTGCCAGCAGGAACCGGGCTAACTACGAGCAGTACTTC.

This clonotype was counted a few times. The rearrangement joins TRBV6-5 to TRBJ1-4; D is ambiguous. Germline V gene data show CDR1 as MNHEY and CDR2 as SVGAGI. The CDR3 extends over 15 amino acids. Trimming stripped 5 bases from V and 5 bases from J, with 15 bases between. CDR3 protein: CASSTMDGRNEKLFF. The CDR3, as DNA: TGTGCCAGCAGTACGATGGACGGCCGCAATGAAAAACTGTTTTTT.

This chain links TRBV7-3 with TRBJ2-2, with D tentatively TRBD1 (5 bases). Trimming shortened V by 7 bases and J by 5 bases, and 17 bases separated the two germline ends. CDR3 length: 15 amino acids. The germline V gene has CDR1 SGHTA and CDR2 FQGTGA. The CDR3, as DNA: TGTGCCAGCAAAAACCAGGGTCCAGGGACCGGGGAGCTGTTTTTT. The encoded protein is CASKNQGPGTGELFF.

The chain carries TRBV11-2 and TRBJ2-5, with TRBD1 identical over 7 bases. J lost 5 bases, V lost 4 bases, and 4 bases had no gene match. Per the germline V gene, CDR1 is SGHAT and CDR2 is FQNNGV. CDR3 length: 13 residues. The CDR3 DNA reads TGTGCCAGCAGCTGGACCAGGGGGGAGACCCAGTACTTC. Its translation: CASSWTRGETQYF.

The chain combines TRBV12-3 or TRBV12-4 with TRBJ2-7; 7 bases are a match to TRBD2. V lost 6 bases, J lost 5 bases, and 10 bases stayed unmatched. This CDR3 has 14 residues. DNA of the CDR3: TGTGCCAGCAGCGGCGCGGGGGTTTTGGACGAGCAGTACTTC. It yields the protein CASSGAGVLDEQYF.

This clonotype showed up just a few times. The chain joins TRBV10-3 to TRBJ2-7; TRBD2 aligns across 13 bases. V lost 7 bases and J lost 2; bases outside the gene matches: 11. The CDR3 runs 17 residues. Germline V gives CDR1 ENHRY, CDR2 SYGVKD. Written as DNA, the CDR3 is TGTGCCATCAACCAAATCGGGACTAGCGGGAATCCCTACGAGCAGTACTTC. Residues: CAINQIGTSGNPYEQYF.

This clonotype was detected ten times or more. The J gene is TRBJ2-5, the V gene TRBV5-1, with D maybe TRBD2 (5 bases). V lost 1 base and J lost 3, with 13 bases in between. Germline lookup yields CDR1 SGHRS and CDR2 YFSETQ. This CDR3 contains 15 residues. The CDR3: CASSLWASPEETQYF. CDR3 DNA: TGCGCCAGCAGCTTGTGGGCTAGCCCGGAAGAGACCCAGTACTTC.

As DNA, the CDR3 is TGTGCCAGCCTGAGTGGGTCCACTGAAGCTTTCTTT. This translates into CASLSGSTEAFF. The gene calls are TRBV7-9 and TRBJ1-1, with D unclear. The CDR3 extends over 12 amino acids. V dropped 8 bases and J dropped 4 bases, with 11 bases sitting between them. Germline-derived CDR1 and CDR2 are SEHNR and FQNEAQ (reference sequence).

The V gene is TRBV5-1, the J gene TRBJ2-6; the D is unclear. This CDR3 is 15 amino acids long. Germline lookup yields CDR1 SGHRS and CDR2 YFSETQ. V was pared by 4 bases and J by 0 bases, with 8 bases between. This chain's CDR3 is CASSLRSSGANVLTF. CDR3 nucleotides: TGCGCCAGCAGCCTCAGGAGCTCTGGGGCCAACGTCCTGACTTTC.

This sequence joins TRBV12-3 or TRBV12-4 and TRBJ1-6; maybe TRBD1 (6 bases). Trimming took off 5 bases at V and 9 bases at J, with 14 bases between the two ends. The CDR3 totals 14 residues. The DNA of the CDR3 is TGTGCCAGCAGTCTACAGGGAAGGGCTTCACCCCTCCACTTT. This encodes CASSLQGRASPLHF.

This chain uses TRBV10-2 with TRBJ2-1; D is unclear. The CDR3 consists of 14 residues. The germline V and J ends were trimmed by 5 bases and 0 bases, with 8 bases remaining between them. Germline-derived CDR1 and CDR2 are WSHSY and SAAADI. The CDR3: CASSIRSSYNEQFF. CDR3 nucleotide sequence: TGCGCCAGCAGTATAAGGAGCTCCTACAATGAGCAGTTCTTC.

This clonotype was seen more than once but under ten times. The chain recombines TRBV12-3 or TRBV12-4 with TRBJ2-7; TRBD2 aligns across 9 bases. J lost 3 bases, V lost 5 bases, and 8 bases had no gene match. The CDR3 contains 15 residues. CDR3 nucleotides: TGTGCCAGCAGTCAGGGGCGGGAGGGCCTCTACGAGCAGTACTTC. Translating gives CASSQGREGLYEQYF.

This clonotype was counted between two and nine times. The V call is TRBV20-1, the J call TRBJ1-5, with TRBD1 as a possible D gene (6 bases). CDR3 length equals 14 residues. V lost 5 bases and J 0 bases, leaving 11 bases between the germline ends. The V gene's germline CDR1 is DFQATT and CDR2 SNEGSKA (reference sequence). In DNA, the CDR3 is TGCAGTGCTTCGGACAGTCTTAGCAATCAGCCCCAGCATTTT. As protein: CSASDSLSNQPQHF.

CDR3 amino acids: CAWKPGQYNSPLHF. The DNA of the CDR3 is TGTGCCTGGAAACCGGGACAATATAATTCACCCCTCCACTTT. The rearrangement joins TRBV30 to TRBJ1-6; D possibly corresponds to TRBD1 (6 bases). Germline-derived CDR1 and CDR2 are GTSNPN and SVGIG (reference sequence). Trimming pared 4 bases from V and 4 bases from J, leaving 11 bases between. The CDR3 contains 14 residues.

The CDR3: CSASPRGPSQPQHF. The CDR3 DNA reads as TGCAGTGCTAGCCCCAGGGGACCCAGCCAGCCCCAGCATTTT. The V and J genes are TRBV20-1 and TRBJ1-5, with D possibly matching TRBD1 (6 bases). The CDR3 totals 14 residues. Trimming removed 3 bases from V and 7 bases from J, with 16 bases in between. Germline V gene lookup returns CDR1 DFQATT and CDR2 SNEGSKA (reference sequence).

The chain links TRBV7-2 to TRBJ2-5; possible D gene TRBD1, 6 bases. The CDR3 covers 15 residues. CDR1 is SGHTA and CDR2 is FQGNSA in the germline V gene. V shed 1 base and J shed 2 bases, with 11 bases lying between them. CDR3 sequence (DNA): TGTGCCAGCAGCTTAGTAGGGGGTGGACAAGAGACCCAGTACTTC. It is translated as CASSLVGGGQETQYF.